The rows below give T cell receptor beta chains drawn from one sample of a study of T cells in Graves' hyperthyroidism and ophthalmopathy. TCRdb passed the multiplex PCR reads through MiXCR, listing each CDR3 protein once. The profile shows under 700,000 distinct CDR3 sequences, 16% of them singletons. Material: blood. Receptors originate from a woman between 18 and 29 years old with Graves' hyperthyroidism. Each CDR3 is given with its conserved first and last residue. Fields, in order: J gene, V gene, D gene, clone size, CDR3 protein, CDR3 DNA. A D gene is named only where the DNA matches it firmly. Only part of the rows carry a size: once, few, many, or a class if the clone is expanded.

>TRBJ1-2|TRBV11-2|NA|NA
CASSTPLVGTQGYGYTF
TGTGCCAGCAGCACCCCCCTCGTCGGGACCCAGGGATATGGCTACACCTTC
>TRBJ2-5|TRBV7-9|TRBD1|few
CASSDADRGGETQYF
TGTGCCAGCAGCGACGCGGACAGGGGGGGAGAGACCCAGTACTTC
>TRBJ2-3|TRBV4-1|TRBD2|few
CASNHGMARGGRGDTQYF
TGCGCCAGCAACCATGGGATGGCTCGGGGGGGCCGTGGAGATACGCAGTATTTT
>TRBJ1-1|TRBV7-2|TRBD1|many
CASSLVSNRGKPNTEAFF
TGTGCCAGCAGCTTAGTGTCGAACAGGGGGAAACCCAACACTGAAGCTTTCTTT
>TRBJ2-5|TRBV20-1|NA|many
CSAGVLGAQYF
TGCAGTGCTGGGGTCTTGGGGGCCCAGTACTTC
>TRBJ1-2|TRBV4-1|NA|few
CASSQEPGKNYGYTF
TGCGCCAGCAGCCAAGAGCCAGGGAAGAACTATGGCTACACCTTC
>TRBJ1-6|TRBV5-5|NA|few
CASSGFRASDSPLHF
TGTGCCAGCAGCGGGTTCAGGGCTTCTGACTCACCCCTCCACTTT
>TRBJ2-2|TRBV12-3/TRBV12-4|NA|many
CASSFRLVGELFF
TGTGCCAGCAGTTTTCGGCTCGTCGGGGAGCTGTTTTTT
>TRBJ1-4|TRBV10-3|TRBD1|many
CAISESTRQGEKLFF
TGTGCCATCAGTGAGTCCACAAGACAGGGTGAAAAACTGTTTTTT
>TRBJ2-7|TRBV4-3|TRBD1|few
CASSRNSDRVYEQYF
TGCGCCAGCAGCCGGAACTCGGACAGGGTCTACGAGCAGTACTTC
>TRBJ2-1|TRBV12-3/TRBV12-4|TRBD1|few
CTSSFGDRGGQFF
TGTACCAGCAGTTTCGGGGACAGGGGTGGGCAGTTCTTC
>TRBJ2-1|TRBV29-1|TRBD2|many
CSVEGLAGGNEQFF
TGCAGCGTTGAAGGACTAGCGGGAGGTAATGAGCAGTTCTTC
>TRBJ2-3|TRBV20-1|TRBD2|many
CSAKLAGVPNEYF
TGCAGTGCCAAACTAGCGGGAGTCCCAAACGAGTATTTT
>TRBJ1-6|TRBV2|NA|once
CASCPEGGGSPLHF
TGTGCCAGCTGTCCCGAGGGCGGGGGTTCACCCCTCCACTTT
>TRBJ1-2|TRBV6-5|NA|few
CASSYSTGADRSYTF
TGTGCCAGCAGTTACTCGACGGGGGCCGACCGTAGCTACACCTTC
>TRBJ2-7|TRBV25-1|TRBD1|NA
CASSENRGAEQYF
TGTGCCAGCAGTGAAAACAGGGGGGCCGAGCAGTACTTC
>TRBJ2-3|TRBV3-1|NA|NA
CASSQDGLRLDTQYF
TGTGCCAGCAGCCAAGATGGACTAAGATTAGATACGCAGTATTTT
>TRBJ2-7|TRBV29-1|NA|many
CSVEETRPGVPSYEQYF
TGCAGCGTTGAAGAGACGCGCCCGGGGGTGCCCTCCTACGAGCAGTACTTC
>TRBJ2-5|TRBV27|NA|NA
CASKSSPGVGETQYF
TGTGCCAGCAAATCCTCCCCAGGGGTGGGAGAGACCCAGTACTTC
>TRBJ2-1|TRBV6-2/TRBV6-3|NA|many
CASTDYYNEQFF
TGTGCCAGCACGGACTACTACAATGAGCAGTTCTTC
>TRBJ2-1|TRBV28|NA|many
CASNARLTGWNEQFF
TGTGCCAGCAACGCGAGGCTAACGGGATGGAATGAGCAGTTCTTC
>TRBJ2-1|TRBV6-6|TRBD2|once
CASSYILAGGPNEQFF
TGTGCCAGCAGTTACATCCTAGCGGGGGGGCCCAATGAGCAGTTCTTC
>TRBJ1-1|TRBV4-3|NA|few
CASSQVWGRTEAFF
TGCGCCAGCAGCCAAGTCTGGGGAAGGACTGAAGCTTTCTTT
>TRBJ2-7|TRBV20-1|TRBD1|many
CSATGTGSYEQYF
TGCAGTGCTACCGGGACAGGGTCATACGAGCAGTACTTC
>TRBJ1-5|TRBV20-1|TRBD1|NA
CSASPGTGGNQPQHF
TGCAGTGCTTCCCCCGGGACAGGGGGCAATCAGCCCCAGCATTTT
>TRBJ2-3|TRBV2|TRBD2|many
CASSDNGGATDTQYF
TGTGCCAGCAGTGATAACGGGGGGGCTACAGATACGCAGTATTTT
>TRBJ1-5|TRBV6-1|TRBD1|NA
CASTDRDRGNQPQHF
TGTGCCAGCACTGACCGGGACAGGGGGAATCAGCCCCAGCATTTT
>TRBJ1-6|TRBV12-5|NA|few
CASGRPGGGSPLHF
TGTGCTAGTGGCCGACCCGGGGGGGGCTCACCCCTCCACTTT
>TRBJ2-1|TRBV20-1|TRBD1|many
CSALIKTGISSYNEQFF
TGCAGTGCCCTAATAAAGACAGGGATAAGCTCCTACAATGAGCAGTTCTTC
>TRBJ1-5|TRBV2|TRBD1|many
CASSVRGHQPQHF
TGTGCCAGCAGTGTTAGGGGGCACCAGCCCCAGCATTTT
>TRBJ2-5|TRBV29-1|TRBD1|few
CSVQGDREQETQYF
TGCAGCGTTCAAGGGGACAGGGAACAAGAGACCCAGTACTTC
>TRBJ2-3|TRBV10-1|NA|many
CASSEGGITDTQYF
TGCGCCAGCAGTGAGGGCGGGATCACAGATACGCAGTATTTT
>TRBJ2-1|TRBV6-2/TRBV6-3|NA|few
CASSLWTAHSYNEQFF
TGTGCCAGCAGTTTGTGGACAGCCCACTCCTACAATGAGCAGTTCTTC
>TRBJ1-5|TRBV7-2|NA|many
CASSLEASQGQPQHF
TGTGCCAGCAGCTTAGAGGCATCACAGGGTCAGCCCCAGCATTTT
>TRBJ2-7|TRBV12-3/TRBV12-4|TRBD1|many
CASSLQPGQGGDEQYF
TGTGCCAGCAGTCTCCAACCCGGACAGGGTGGAGACGAGCAGTACTTC
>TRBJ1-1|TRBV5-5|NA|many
CASSFRVGGDTEAFF
TGTGCCAGCAGCTTTAGGGTCGGGGGGGACACTGAAGCTTTCTTT
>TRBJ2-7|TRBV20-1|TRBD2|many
CSARRSGGQTSEQYF
TGCAGTGCTAGGCGGTCGGGGGGGCAAACCTCCGAGCAGTACTTC
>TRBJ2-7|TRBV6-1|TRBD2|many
CASSFRLAGDGPAEQYF
TGTGCCAGCAGTTTCCGACTAGCGGGCGACGGCCCGGCCGAGCAGTACTTC
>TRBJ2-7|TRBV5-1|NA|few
CASSFTVSSYEQYF
TGCGCCAGCAGCTTTACAGTCAGCTCCTACGAGCAGTACTTC
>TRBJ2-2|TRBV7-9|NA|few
CASSLIQGPGELFF
TGTGCCAGCAGCTTAATACAGGGTCCCGGGGAGCTGTTTTTT
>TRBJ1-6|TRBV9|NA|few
CASSTGPNSPLHF
TGTGCCAGCAGTACAGGTCCCAATTCACCCCTCCACTTT
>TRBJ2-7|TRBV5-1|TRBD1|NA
CASSLWTGPTEQYF
TGCGCCAGCAGCCTCTGGACAGGGCCCACCGAGCAGTACTTC
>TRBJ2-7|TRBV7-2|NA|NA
CASSLVSRGEQYF
TGTGCCAGCAGCTTAGTCTCCAGGGGCGAGCAGTACTTC
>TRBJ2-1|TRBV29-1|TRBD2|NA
CSVNGLAGRSYNEQFF
TGCAGCGTAAACGGACTAGCGGGACGATCCTACAATGAGCAGTTCTTC
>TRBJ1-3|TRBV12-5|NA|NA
CAIGLIRFSGNTIYF
TGTGCTATTGGTTTGATTCGGTTCTCTGGAAACACCATATATTTT
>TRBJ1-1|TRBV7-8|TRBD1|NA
CASSLLNTGDTEAFF
TGTGCCAGCAGCCTCCTTAACACAGGGGACACTGAAGCTTTCTTT
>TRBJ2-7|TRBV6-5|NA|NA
CASSSGRGQYF
TGTGCCAGCAGTTCAGGGAGAGGGCAGTACTTC
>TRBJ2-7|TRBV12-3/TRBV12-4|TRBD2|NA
CASSQSGGADEQYF
TGTGCCAGCAGTCAGAGCGGGGGGGCAGACGAGCAGTACTTC
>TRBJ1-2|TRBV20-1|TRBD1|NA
CSARDPGQGITPYGYTF
TGCAGTGCTAGAGATCCGGGACAGGGGATTACCCCCTATGGCTACACCTTC
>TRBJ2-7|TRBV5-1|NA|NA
CASTAPENSGDEQYF
TGCGCCAGCACCGCGCCGGAAAACTCGGGAGACGAGCAGTACTTC
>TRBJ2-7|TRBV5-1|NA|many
CASSFDRSAYEQYF
TGCGCCAGCAGCTTCGACAGGTCCGCCTACGAGCAGTACTTC
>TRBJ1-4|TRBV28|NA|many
CASSSHRSTNEKLFF
TGTGCCAGCAGTTCCCACAGGAGTACTAATGAAAAACTGTTTTTT
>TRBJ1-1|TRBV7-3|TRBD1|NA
CASSLSPGGTEAFF
TGTGCCAGCAGCTTGTCACCAGGGGGCACTGAAGCTTTCTTT
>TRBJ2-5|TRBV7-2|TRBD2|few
CASSHGLAQGETQYF
TGTGCCAGCAGTCACGGACTAGCGCAGGGGGAGACCCAGTACTTC
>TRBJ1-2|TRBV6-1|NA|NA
CATSWENNYGYTF
TGTGCCACTAGCTGGGAGAATAACTATGGCTACACCTTC
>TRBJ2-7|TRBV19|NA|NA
CASVRDSNEQYF
TGTGCCAGCGTGAGGGATTCGAACGAGCAGTACTTC
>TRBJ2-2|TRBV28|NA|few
CASSTGGAGELFF
TGTGCCAGCAGTACCGGTGGAGCCGGGGAGCTGTTTTTT